Below are 12 T cell receptor beta chains sequenced from a single sample in a study of blood T cell repertoires in COVID-19. TCRdb keeps only in-frame clones here, not all; method: immunoSEQ multiplex PCR. The top ten hold just under 20% of the sample, which has over 80,000 clones, around 87% seen once. Input material: peripheral blood. The receptors shown here come from a human donor in a cohort sampled during active COVID-19.

The chain links TRBV11-2 to TRBJ1-2, with 8 bases aligning to TRBD1. The germline V gene encodes CDR1 SGHAT and CDR2 FQNNGV. With 5 bases clipped from V and 7 bases from J, the junction kept 6 bases outside the gene matches. The CDR3 has 13 residues. CDR3 amino acids: CASSETQGAGYTF. The CDR3 nucleotides are TGTGCCAGCAGCGAAACTCAGGGGGCTGGCTACACCTTC.

The V gene is TRBV11-3, the J gene TRBJ2-1, with 7 bases that match TRBD2. Germline loops: CDR1 SGHNT, CDR2 YENEEA. V lost 5 bases to trimming and J lost 15 bases; unmatched junction nucleotides: 13. The CDR3 runs to 13 residues. The chain's CDR3 is CASSGGDSGPRFF. In DNA form, the CDR3 reads TGTGCCAGCAGCGGGGGGGACTCAGGACCAAGGTTCTTC. The entire variable domain, with the rest obtained from reference TRBV11-3 and TRBJ2-1, is as follows: EAGVVQSPRYKIIEKKQPVAFWCNPISGHNTLYWYLQNLGQGPELLIRYENEEAVDDSQLPKDRFSAERLKGVDSTLKIQPAELGDSAVYLCASSGGDSGPRFFGPGTRLTVL.

V and J are TRBV5-1 and TRBJ2-5, with TRBD1 matching 8 bases. Germline V gene data show CDR1 as SGHRS and CDR2 as YFSETQ. The CDR3 totals 14 residues. V lost 3 bases and J lost 5; bases outside the gene matches: 6. The CDR3 region is CASSSQGALETQYF. For the CDR3, the DNA is TGCGCCAGCAGCTCGCAGGGGGCGTTGGAGACCCAGTACTTC.

This chain links TRBV7-3 with TRBJ2-3, with D uncertain. The CDR3 has 12 amino acids. Between the trimmed V and J ends, which lost 5 bases and 6 bases, there was a span of 9 bases. Germline CDR1 and CDR2: SGHTA and FQGTGA. The CDR3 DNA is TGTGCCAGCAGCCTCGGAGCGGATACGCAGTATTTT. Translation: CASSLGADTQYF.

This sequence joins TRBV5-8 and TRBJ2-1; 13 nucleotides line up with TRBD2. The CDR3 has 15 amino acids. The V gene's germline CDR1 is SGHTS and CDR2 YDEGEE. Unmatched junction bases numbered 4, after V lost 4 bases and J lost 6 bases. The CDR3 DNA reads TGTGCCAGCAGCCCCGGGACTAGCGGGACCAATGAGCAGTTCTTC. It translates to CASSPGTSGTNEQFF.

The chain combines TRBV14 with TRBJ2-1; D possibly corresponds to TRBD1 (7 bases). The CDR3 covers 17 residues. The ends were cut back, 2 bases at V and 5 bases at J, with 19 bases in the middle. In germline, CDR1 is SGHDN, CDR2 FVKESK. CDR3 nucleotides: TGTGCCAGCAGCCAAACCACGCGGAGGGACAGACACAATGAGCAGTTCTTC. This encodes CASSQTTRRDRHNEQFF.

The chain uses TRBV4-1 and TRBJ1-5; TRBD1 is a possible D gene (6 bases). Between the trimmed V and J ends, which lost 2 bases and 3 bases, there was a span of 11 bases. CDR1 and CDR2 (germline): MGHRA, YSYEKL. The CDR3 spans 15 residues. CDR3 residues: CASSQQDSPNQPQHF. For the CDR3, the DNA is TGCGCCAGCAGCCAACAGGACAGCCCCAATCAGCCCCAGCATTTT.

This chain connects TRBV5-6 to TRBJ2-5, with D perhaps matching TRBD2 (5 bases). Trimming took off 2 bases at V and 4 bases at J, with 12 bases between the two ends. The CDR3 covers 14 residues. The germline gives CDR1 SGHDT, CDR2 YYEEEE. The CDR3 DNA sequence: TGTGCCAGCAGCTTTCTCGCCGCGGGAGAGACCCAGTACTTC. Encoded protein: CASSFLAAGETQYF.

This CDR3 reads CASSQVGPGASYEQYF. The CDR3 coding sequence is TGTGCCAGCAGCCAAGTTGGTCCAGGGGCTTCCTACGAGCAGTACTTC. The chain links TRBV4-2 to TRBJ2-7; D perhaps matches TRBD1 (6 bases). The CDR3 is 16 amino acids. V was pared by 1 base and J by 1 base, with 14 bases between. The germline gives CDR1 LGHNA, CDR2 YNFKEQ.

The rearrangement joins TRBV19 to TRBJ1-6; D gene ambiguous. V dropped 3 bases and J dropped 10 bases, with 10 bases sitting between them. CDR1 and CDR2 from the germline V gene are LNHDA and SQIVND (reference sequence). The CDR3 consists of 13 residues. CDR3 sequence (DNA): TGTGCCAGTAGTATCTCGGCGCGGTCACCCCTCCACTTT. Its translation is CASSISARSPLHF.

This clone was seen a single time. The rearrangement joins TRBV9 to TRBJ2-5; no clear D. Germline values: CDR1 SGDLS, CDR2 YYNGEE. The germline V and J ends were trimmed by 0 bases and 0 bases, with 6 bases remaining between them. CDR3 size: 14 residues. CDR3: CASSVEAHQETQYF. Written as DNA, the CDR3 is TGTGCCAGCAGCGTAGAAGCCCACCAAGAGACCCAGTACTTC.

The J gene is TRBJ2-1, the V gene TRBV19; 7 bases agree with TRBD2. V trimming: 3 bases; J trimming: 6 bases; junction bases outside the gene matches: 8. Germline loops: CDR1 LNHDA, CDR2 SQIVND (reference sequence). CDR3 length equals 15 residues. In DNA, the CDR3 is TGTGCCAGTAGTATCGGCCTAGCGGAAGCCAATGAGCAGTTCTTC. Residues: CASSIGLAEANEQFF.